This entry lists 2 T cell receptor beta chains sequenced from one sample in a study of blood T cell repertoires in COVID-19. The assay was immunoSEQ multiplex PCR, and TCRdb's table has in-frame clones only and misses some. The data contain about 170,000 clones, 80% to 90% of them singletons. The material sequenced was peripheral blood. These receptors came from a man aged 35 to 55 who had recovered from COVID-19.

V is TRBV28 and J is TRBJ2-7, with 12 bases fitting TRBD2. The trim removed 5 bases at V and 4 bases at J, leaving 9 bases unmatched. This CDR3 has 16 amino acids. The V gene's germline CDR1 is MDHEN and CDR2 SYDVKM. DNA for the CDR3: TGTGCCAGCAGTCCCCCGACTAGCGGGGGTCTATACGAGCAGTACTTC. The encoded protein is CASSPPTSGGLYEQYF.

The chain has TRBV7-8 and TRBJ1-1, with 8 bases matching TRBD1. The CDR3 length is 15 residues. Trimming cost V 3 bases and J 4 bases; bases outside gene matches: 7. Germline lookup yields CDR1 SGHVS and CDR2 FQNEAQ. The CDR3 region is CASSFADRASTEAFF. The DNA for the CDR3 is TGTGCCAGCAGCTTTGCGGACAGGGCATCCACTGAAGCTTTCTTT. Variable domain in full (rest from reference TRBV7-8 and TRBJ1-1): GAGVSQSPRYKVAKRGQDVALRCDPISGHVSLFWYQQALGQGPEFLTYFQNEAQLDKSGLPSDRFFAERPEGSVSTLKIQRTQQEDSAVYLCASSFADRASTEAFFGQGTRLTVV.